This T cell receptor (beta chain) was recorded in a study of T cell responses to AZD1222 COVID-19 vaccine. The CDR3 is made up of 14 amino acids. Germline lookup yields CDR1 SGHTS and CDR2 YDEGEE. V lost 5 bases and J lost 4, with 13 bases in between. Sequencing used immunoSEQ multiplex PCR; TCRdb keeps in-frame clones, though not all of them. Counted here are roughly 150,000 clones, about 85% occurring once; the ten biggest clones make up over 6%. J is TRBJ1-5 and V is TRBV5-8, with no clear D. The input for sequencing was peripheral blood, taken after recovery from COVID-19. This sequence was found in an adult who had recovered from COVID-19. The CDR3 nucleotides are TGTGCCAGCAGGGCGGAAAGCTCTAATCAGCCCCAGCATTTT. Translation: CASRAESSNQPQHF.